This T cell receptor (beta chain) was obtained from a study of cytomegalovirus exposure and HLA in healthy donors. With respect to this clone: The target antigen is unknown.

The V segment lost 7 bases and the J segment 0 bases; nucleotides outside the gene matches: 9. The CDR3 length is 16 residues. Germline CDR1 and CDR2: SGHAT and FQNNGV. As for the donors, each was a healthy bone marrow donor. Regarding the study as a whole: Common viral pathogens (according to a later analysis) appeared linked to several of the most significant clusters.

PCR employed 60 Vbeta and 13 Jbeta primers. Profiled with immunoSEQ multiplex PCR; TCRdb holds only in-frame clones, not every one. The repertoire holds around 150,000 clones, about two thirds seen once, with 2% to 2.5% in the top ten. This chain uses TRBV11-2 with TRBJ1-3, with 7 positions matching TRBD1. Specimen: PBMCs. The TCR originated in a woman aged 40 to 55 in good health and CMV-seronegative. The CDR3 DNA sequence: TGTGCCAGCACCTCCCGGGGACAGAGCTCTGGAAACACCATATATTTT. This sequence encodes CASTSRGQSSGNTIYF.